These 3 T cell receptor beta chains were all obtained from the same sample, sequenced in a study of molecular identifiers for immune sequencing clone quantification. TCRdb itself ran the PCR reads through MiXCR, one entry per CDR3 protein. The table lists about 40,000 distinct CDR3 sequences, approximately 24% of them singletons. Sequencing was carried out using naive CD8+ T cells from blood, with Jurkat cell RNA spiked in. Subset reported: FACS-sorted CD8+CD4-CCR7+CD45RA+ naive T cells. These TCRs come from a human donor in good health. Some libraries in this study had Jurkat cell RNA spiked in.

There are many counts of this clonotype. This chain links TRBV7-2 with TRBJ2-7; D uncertain. The germline V gene has CDR1 SGHTA and CDR2 FQGNSA. This CDR3 has 13 residues. V shed 5 bases and J shed 7 bases, with 15 bases lying between them. The CDR3 region has the DNA TGTGCCAGCAGCCACGGCGTGGGTTTAGAGCAGTACTTC. Its protein product is CASSHGVGLEQYF.

In regard to this clonotype: Possible read error: a much larger clone is one base away. The V call is TRBV6-5, the J call TRBJ2-7; D is perhaps TRBD1 (6 bases). CDR3 length equals 15 residues. The germline V gene has CDR1 MNHEY and CDR2 SVGAGI. The CDR3 here is CASSTGKQGSYGQYF. The CDR3 nucleotides are TGTGCCAGCAGTACGGGAAAACAGGGATCGTACGGGCAGTACTTC.

This chain links TRBV6-6 with TRBJ2-7; D is ambiguous. CDR3 length equals 12 residues. The germline V gene has CDR1 MNHNY and CDR2 SVGAGI (reference sequence). Trimming pared 6 bases from V and 3 bases from J, leaving 9 bases between. The DNA of the CDR3 is TGTGCCAGCAGCGAGGCGGTCTACGAGCAGTACTTC. Translated: CASSEAVYEQYF.